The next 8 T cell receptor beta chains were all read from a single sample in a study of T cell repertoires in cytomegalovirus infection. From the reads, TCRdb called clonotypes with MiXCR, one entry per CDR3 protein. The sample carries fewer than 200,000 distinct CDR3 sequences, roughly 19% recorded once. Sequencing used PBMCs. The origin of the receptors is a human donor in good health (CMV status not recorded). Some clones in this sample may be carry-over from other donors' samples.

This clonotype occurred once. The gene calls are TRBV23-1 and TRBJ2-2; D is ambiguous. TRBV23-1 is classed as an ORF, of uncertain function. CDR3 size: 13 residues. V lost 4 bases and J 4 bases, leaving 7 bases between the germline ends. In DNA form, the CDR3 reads TGCGCCAGCAGTCCCCATAGCACCGGGGAGCTGTTTTTT. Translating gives CASSPHSTGELFF.

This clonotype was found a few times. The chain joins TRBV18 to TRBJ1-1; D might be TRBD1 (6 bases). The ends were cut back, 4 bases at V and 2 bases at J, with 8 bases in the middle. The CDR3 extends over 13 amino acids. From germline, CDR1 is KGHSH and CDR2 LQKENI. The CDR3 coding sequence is TGTGCCAGCTCACGACAGGATAACACTGAAGCTTTCTTT. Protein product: CASSRQDNTEAFF.

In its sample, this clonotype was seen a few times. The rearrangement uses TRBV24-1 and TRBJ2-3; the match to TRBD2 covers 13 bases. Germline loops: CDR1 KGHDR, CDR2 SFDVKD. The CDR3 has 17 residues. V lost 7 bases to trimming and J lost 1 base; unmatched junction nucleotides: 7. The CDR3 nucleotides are TGTGCCACCAGCCACCCCGGGACTAGCGGGGGCACAGATACGCAGTATTTT. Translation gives CATSHPGTSGGTDTQYF.

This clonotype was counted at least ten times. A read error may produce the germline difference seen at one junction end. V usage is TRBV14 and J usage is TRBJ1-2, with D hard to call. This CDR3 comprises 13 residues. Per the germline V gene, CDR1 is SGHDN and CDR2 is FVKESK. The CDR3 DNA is TGTGCCAGCAGCCAAAGTCGGGCTAGGGCAGGCCACTTC. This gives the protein CASSQSRARAGHF.

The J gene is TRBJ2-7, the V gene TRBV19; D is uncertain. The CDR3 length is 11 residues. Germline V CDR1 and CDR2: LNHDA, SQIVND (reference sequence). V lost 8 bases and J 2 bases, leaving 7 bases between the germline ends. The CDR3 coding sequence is TGTGCCAGTGGAACCGCCTACGAGCAGTACTTC. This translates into CASGTAYEQYF. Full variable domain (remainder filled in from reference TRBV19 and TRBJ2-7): DGGITQSPKYLFRKEGQNVTLSCEQNLNHDAMYWYRQDPGQGLRLIYYSQIVNDFQKGDIAEGYSVSREKKESFPLTVTSAQKNPTAFYLCASGTAYEQYFGPGTRLTVT.

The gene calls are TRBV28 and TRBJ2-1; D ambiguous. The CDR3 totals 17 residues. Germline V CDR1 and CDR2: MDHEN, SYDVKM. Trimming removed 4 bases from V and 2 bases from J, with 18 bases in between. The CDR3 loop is CASSSAPRHQAYNEQFF. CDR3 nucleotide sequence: TGTGCCAGCAGTTCCGCCCCTCGACACCAGGCCTACAATGAGCAGTTCTTC.

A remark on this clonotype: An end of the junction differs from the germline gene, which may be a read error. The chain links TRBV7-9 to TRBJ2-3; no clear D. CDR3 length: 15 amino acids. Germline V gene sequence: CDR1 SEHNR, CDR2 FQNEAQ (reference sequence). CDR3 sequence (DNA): TGTGCCAACAGCCGTATATTGGGGATGGCAGATACGCAGTATTTT. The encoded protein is CANSRILGMADTQYF.

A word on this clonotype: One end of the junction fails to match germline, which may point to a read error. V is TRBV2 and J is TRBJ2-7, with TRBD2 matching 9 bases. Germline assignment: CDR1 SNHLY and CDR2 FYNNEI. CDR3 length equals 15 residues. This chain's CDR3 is CDSRAQTSGAYEQYF. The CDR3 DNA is TGTGACAGCAGAGCACAGACTAGCGGTGCCTACGAGCAGTACTTC.